This TCR beta chain emerged from a study of cytomegalovirus exposure and HLA in healthy donors (dated by TCRdb to about 2017). Regarding the complete study: According to an earlier analysis of around 600 of the donors, about 190 million T cells yielded some 110 million unique TCR beta sequences and about 300 Gb of sequence data. The T cell repertoires of around 670 subjects were profiled by immunosequencing and related to cytomegalovirus serostatus. The genetic ancestry cluster associated with self-reported Caucasian donors included 70% to 85% of the roughly 400 genotyped donors. The number of typed donors differed by locus: about 620-640 for A, B, C, DRB1 and DQB1; 500 to 550 for DQA1; over 600 for DPA1; and some 450 for DPB1. A later genetic analysis used genome-wide SNP genotypes for about 65% of the 666 donors, treating that subset as a discovery cohort. Because of strong linkage in the cohort, four or five DR-DQ haplotypes were treated as single units for association and clustering. A later analysis re-analyzed previously published TCR beta repertoires from approximately 670 donors and added high-resolution HLA genotyping to study TCR occurrence patterns. In the later analysis, no new phenotypic data were used to find candidate immune exposures; instead, reliance was placed on TCR beta sequences and their occurrence across donors. Every discovery cohort repertoire had been produced on one sequencing platform. HLA typing included class I and class II loci at four-digit resolution. The study aimed to test whether signatures of past pathogen exposure could be identified by cataloging public T cell receptors. In an earlier analysis of more than 550 of the donors, high-throughput TCR beta sequencing was used to judge whether each TCR beta V gene segment behaved as functional or pseudogenic. A separate validation cohort of more than 100 different subjects was used in addition to the approximately 670-subject first cohort. Approximately 330 gigabases of sequencing data and 75 million to 85 million unique TCR sequences made up an early release that covered roughly 670 HLA-typed donors. On average, 235,054 unique TCR beta nucleotide sequences were sequenced per donor among 398 genotyped donors of the cohort, with 15% to 20% of those sequences being non-productive. To predict cytomegalovirus infection status, the study brought together high-throughput TCR immunosequencing, statistical association of individual TCRs with disease status, and machine learning. Donor age, sex, ethnicity and CMV serostatus were compiled together with the repertoire data.

CDR1 and CDR2 are drawn from the germline V gene: SNHLY, FYNNEI. V and J are trimmed by 10 bases and 3 bases, and the gene matches miss 6 bases of the junction. Including the terminal cysteine and phenylalanine, the CDR3 comprises 14 residues. Just CDR3 DNA is preserved here, 42 bases in frame from base 1. In total, fewer than 750 healthy bone marrow donors made up the cohort. At the time of sampling, every cohort member was nominally healthy, though immune exposures that went unrecorded were likely present. The donor tested CMV seronegative, placing the donor among the 350 or so seronegative members of the cohort. A peripheral blood sample was provided by each donor, and peripheral blood mononuclear cells were used for TCR beta sequencing. Genomic DNA was extracted from the blood cell samples with the Qiagen DNeasy Blood Extraction Kit. The paper as a whole reports these results and caveats: When HLA alleles, especially DR and DQ, strongly co-occurred, attributing TCR associations to individual alleles was difficult. In an earlier analysis of approximately 600 of the donors, most TCR beta V segments were observed in productive rearrangements about 90% or about 30% of the time, broadly matching IMGT annotations. Most TCR sequences were seen in very few donors, while some public TCRs were found in many individuals. Correlated functional status among segregating V segments might be attributable to linkage disequilibrium, but an unknown experimental factor could not be ruled out. A further reported finding was that TCR beta sequences accurately predicted the HLA-A and HLA-B alleles for most subjects in the first cohort. A later genetic analysis reported fewer N-insertions in productive TCRs among donors in an Asian-associated ancestry cluster than the roughly 700-donor mean. In a later analysis, HLA-associated TCR beta chains were found to be more clonally expanded and to have lower generation probabilities than equally common non-associated chains. The earlier analysis of about 600 of the donors excluded 15 to 20 rarely observed V segments, including chromosome 9 orphons, because counts were too low. According to a later analysis, most CMV-associated TCR beta chains appeared to be HLA-restricted, and the HLA associations seemed to be driven largely by CMV exposure. Some IMGT-functional V segments, including TRBV6-2 and TRBV6-3, could not be told apart with the 87-base-pair reads, so those segments were excluded. The cohort was sequenced for TCR beta chains only, and without alpha or paired-chain data the features that could be detected were limited. Presence/absence analyses assumed roughly uniform sequencing depth across donors, an assumption that may not hold. For the cohort, immune exposure information was limited to CMV serostatus. A cluster of highly shared sequence variants was judged likely to represent a technical artifact of the sequencing pipeline. Cytomegalovirus status was reported to be diagnosed by the classifier with high specificity and sensitivity in both the original and validation cohorts. The study listed 150 to 200 TCR beta chains as associated with cytomegalovirus. In a later analysis, the rate of TCR association differed among HLA loci, with DRB1 alleles having the most associated TCRs and HLA-C alleles having the fewest. The authors suggested that the approach could potentially be generalized to other disease states and immunological phenotypes. In a later analysis, several top co-occurrence clusters were reported to appear linked to parvovirus B19, influenza, CMV and Epstein-Barr virus. At a false discovery rate of 0.05, a later analysis linked fewer than 20,000 TCR beta sequences to specific HLA alleles. A later genetic analysis associated a missense DCLRE1C variant with V-gene and J-gene trimming of TCR beta chains, and an independent cohort replicated the association. A few of the identified cytomegalovirus-associated TCR beta chains were confirmed in vitro to be specific for cytomegalovirus antigens. HLA typing was unavailable for some donors at each locus, so association tests used only the typed subset.

A note on this clone: Its antigen target is currently unknown. No base-level quality is on record; no much larger clone is a single base apart.

Libraries were built with the immunoSEQ multiplex PCR assay. A mixture of 60 forward primers for TCR Vbeta segments and 13 reverse primers for TCR Jbeta segments was used in the multiplex PCR. The CDR3 region of rearranged TCR beta genes was amplified from genomic DNA by a multiplex PCR assay. On the Illumina HiSeq System, the amplified TCR beta libraries were sequenced as 87-base-pair reads. The authors' analysis ran thus. A later analysis tallied about 77 million unique TCR beta chains across the 660 or so repertoires, and some 12 million of those chains were shared by two or more donors. To remove PCR and sequencing errors, raw reads were error-corrected and collapsed into unique sequences using a nearest-neighbor algorithm that merged closely related sequences. V, D and J gene segments were assigned by aligning CDR3 sequences to IMGT reference sequences. For a sequence to be retained, at least a six-nucleotide match to both a V gene segment and a J gene segment was required. Rearrangements were called productive when the CDR3 lacked stop codons and stayed in frame with V and J; all others were non-productive. CDR3 was defined according to IMGT convention as the region running from the second conserved V-encoded cysteine to the conserved J-encoded phenylalanine. The earlier analysis of about 530 of the donors excluded any sequence lacking an unambiguous match to a single V gene segment. In an earlier analysis of 450 to 750 of the donors, a V segment was called functional when productive rearrangements were above 56.7%, and segregating when the standard deviation between donors exceeded 5%. A statistical classification framework was developed to diagnose cytomegalovirus status using the catalog of TCR beta chain sequences. In a later analysis, V and J genes were assigned by comparing TCR nucleotide sequences against IMGT/GENE-DB human TR gene sequences. In a later analysis, CDR3 sequences and most-parsimonious VDJ recombination scenarios were assigned using the TCRdist pipeline. A later analysis defined each TCR beta chain by its CDR3 amino acid sequence plus V-gene family, and excluded reads lacking a unique V-gene family. As a way to deal with suspected cross-contamination and a sequencing artifact, a later analysis dropped 450 to 700 nucleotide sequences that were highly shared and had low generation probability. In a later analysis, a clonal expansion index for each public chain was calculated from normalized within-repertoire ranks of inferred template counts. Generation probabilities in a later analysis came from a VDJ recombination model fitted to out-of-frame rearrangements, and those results were checked against IGoR. In a later analysis, hypergeometric tests were used to score TCR-TCR, TCR-HLA and TCR-CMV co-occurrence, with a repertoire-size bias correction applied to TCR pairs. In a later analysis, false discovery rates were estimated by permuting HLA or CMV assignments 20 times. In a later analysis, co-occurring TCRs were grouped using DBSCAN, with TCRdist sequence similarity added in when clustering inside HLA-allele-positive subsets. For co-occurrence clustering, repertoires with fewer than 30,000 or more than 120,000 public chains were excluded, along with roughly 5 repertoires with anomalous nucleotide sharing. TCRdb limited this immuneACCESS table to in-frame rearrangements with V and J called. A share of clones is missing; checked studies link under half to unresolved V genes, and the rest is unexplained. V and J calls and clone size come straight from that table; D and trimming were deduced from the DNA. A total of under 200,000 clones appear in this sample, roughly 84% of them only once. In total, the top ten clones hold under 2% of the sample.

This sequence was found in a young man in good health and CMV-seronegative. The V gene is TRBV2 and the J gene is TRBJ1-6; the junction holds 7 bases that match TRBD1. Sequenced: PBMCs. The bases read TGTGCCACCTTGGGGACAGACTATAATTCACCCCTCCACTTT. Its protein product is CATLGTDYNSPLHF.